Presented here are 14 T cell receptor beta chains from one specimen sequenced in a study of T-cell memory formation after mild COVID-19. TCRdb redid the calling of the 5' RACE reads with MiXCR, one entry per CDR3 protein. The profile shows under 450,000 distinct CDR3 sequences, 20% to 30% of them singletons. Sequences were obtained from PBMCs or a T cell subset sorted from them (not recorded which). These receptors all stem from an adult woman who had mild COVID-19 (a few samples of this study predate the infection). Cell type and time point are not known.

Here the CDR3 reads CAWSIGLHGYTF. The CDR3 coding sequence is TGTGCCTGGAGTATCGGACTCCATGGCTACACCTTC. The chain links TRBV30 to TRBJ1-2, with D uncertain. The CDR3 spans 12 residues. V lost 2 bases, J lost 6 bases, and 10 bases lay in between. Germline V CDR1 and CDR2: GTSNPN, SVGIG (reference sequence).

The chain links TRBV21-1 to TRBJ1-2; TRBD1 is taken as the D call from the table, unchecked against the DNA. TRBV21-1 is recorded as a pseudogene. The CDR3 spans 15 residues. CDR3 loop: CASSKVSGTLYGYTF. In nucleotides, the CDR3 is TGTGCCAGCAGCAAAGTCTCCGGGACACTCTATGGCTACACCTTC.

V is TRBV15 and J is TRBJ1-6; unclear D gene. The CDR3 is 13 amino acids. V lost 7 bases and J lost 10, with 14 bases in between. CDR1 is LNHNV and CDR2 is YYDKDF in the germline V gene (reference sequence). The CDR3 DNA is TGTGCCACCACTTTTGGGTCGGGCTCACCCCTCCACTTT. Protein: CATTFGSGSPLHF.

V gene TRBV2 combines with J gene TRBJ2-1; 9 nucleotides align to TRBD2. J lost 6 bases, V lost 8 bases, and 5 bases had no gene match. Germline values: CDR1 SNHLY, CDR2 FYNNEI. The CDR3 sequence is 13 residues long. CDR3 DNA sequence: TGTGCCAGCCGCGGGGGGGTGGTCAATGAGCAGTTCTTC. Translated: CASRGGVVNEQFF.

The chain joins TRBV3-1 to TRBJ2-5, with TRBD2 matching 8 bases. Germline V CDR1 and CDR2: LGHDT, YNNKEL (reference sequence). V shed 3 bases and J 1 base; nucleotides not matched to a gene: 4. This CDR3 has 15 residues. CDR3 residues: CASSHQAGGQETQYF. CDR3 DNA: TGTGCCAGCAGCCATCAGGCGGGGGGCCAAGAGACCCAGTACTTC.

This sequence joins TRBV4-1 and TRBJ2-7; perhaps TRBD2 as D (6 bases). The CDR3 runs to 15 residues. Trimming shortened V by 0 bases and J by 3 bases, and 12 bases separated the two germline ends. Germline V gene lookup returns CDR1 MGHRA and CDR2 YSYEKL. The CDR3 is CASSQDVRGFYEQYF. Written as DNA, the CDR3 is TGCGCCAGCAGCCAAGATGTCCGGGGGTTCTACGAGCAGTACTTC.

This clonotype was seen a handful of times. This rearrangement joins TRBV7-8 to TRBJ1-1; D gene uncertain. This CDR3 has 13 residues. Looked up from germline, CDR1 is SGHVS and CDR2 is FQNEAQ. Trimming took 3 bases from V and 3 from J, leaving 8 bases between them. The CDR3 nucleotides are TGTGCCAGCAGCTTCAATATGGACACTGAAGCTTTCTTT. Amino acid sequence: CASSFNMDTEAFF.

The table lists this clonotype with a few counts. V is TRBV7-8 and J is TRBJ1-2; the D gene is possibly TRBD1 (6 bases). Germline V gives CDR1 SGHVS, CDR2 FQNEAQ. The CDR3 runs to 14 residues. The V end was cut by 1 base, the J end by 8 bases, with 14 bases between. This CDR3 reads CASSLVLRGGGYTF. The CDR3 bases are TGTGCCAGCAGCTTAGTTCTCAGGGGAGGCGGCTACACCTTC.

The chain combines TRBV4-3 with TRBJ2-7; D gene ambiguous. Germline V gives CDR1 LGHNA, CDR2 YSLEER. The CDR3 consists of 17 residues. V was cut by 0 bases and J by 2 bases, with 17 bases left in between. CDR3 residues: CASSQERIENGAYEQYF. DNA of the CDR3: TGCGCCAGCAGCCAAGAACGGATAGAGAACGGAGCCTACGAGCAGTACTTC.

The chain is built from TRBV11-3 and TRBJ2-1, with 7 nucleotides matching TRBD1. The CDR3 has 15 residues. Germline assignment: CDR1 SGHNT and CDR2 YENEEA. V lost 3 bases to trimming and J lost 6 bases; unmatched junction nucleotides: 8. CDR3 bases: TGTGCCAGCAGCTTGTTGACAGGGAGTTCCAATGAGCAGTTCTTC. Translation: CASSLLTGSSNEQFF. Complete variable domain (other parts from reference TRBV11-3 and TRBJ2-1): EAGVVQSPRYKIIEKKQPVAFWCNPISGHNTLYWYLQNLGQGPELLIRYENEEAVDDSQLPKDRFSAERLKGVDSTLKIQPAELGDSAVYLCASSLLTGSSNEQFFGPGTRLTVL.

The chain is built from TRBV7-8 and TRBJ2-7; D gene ambiguous. This CDR3 comprises 13 residues. V shed 4 bases and J shed 3 bases, with 10 bases lying between them. Germline-derived CDR1 and CDR2 are SGHVS and FQNEAQ. The CDR3 is CASSSLVDYEQYF. The DNA of the CDR3 is TGTGCCAGCAGCTCCTTGGTCGACTACGAGCAGTACTTC.

In this sample, this clonotype turned up once. The rearrangement uses TRBV20-1 and TRBJ1-1; 8 positions agree with TRBD1. The trim removed 7 bases at V and 1 base at J, leaving 5 bases unmatched. Germline V gene sequence: CDR1 DFQATT, CDR2 SNEGSKA (reference sequence). The CDR3 runs 13 residues. The CDR3 DNA sequence: TGCAGTGAACCCGGGACAGGGAACACTGAAGCTTTCTTT. Encoded protein: CSEPGTGNTEAFF.

The gene calls are TRBV20-1 and TRBJ2-5; 9 nucleotides line up with TRBD2. The CDR3 is 15 residues long. The junction had 8 bases not matched to a gene; V was cut back by 3 bases and J by 3 bases. Per the germline V gene, CDR1 is DFQATT and CDR2 is SNEGSKA (reference sequence). The CDR3 is CSASGPASGKETQYF. The CDR3 bases are TGCAGTGCTAGCGGGCCAGCTAGCGGGAAAGAGACCCAGTACTTC.

This clonotype has a count of ten or more. The rearrangement links TRBV7-9 to TRBJ1-5; D is uncertain. V was trimmed by 0 bases and J by 7 bases, leaving 7 bases between them. Per the germline V gene, CDR1 is SEHNR and CDR2 is FQNEAQ (reference sequence). CDR3 size: 13 residues. The CDR3 coding sequence is TGTGCCAGCAGCTTAGCGGCGGGACAGCCCCAGCATTTT. Amino acid sequence: CASSLAAGQPQHF.